This TCR beta chain was documented in a study of glioma-infiltrating T cells. Details on this clonotype: The antigen is unknown. Germline is not matched at one junction end, which may reflect a read error.

This CDR3 has 15 residues. From germline, CDR1 is LNHNV and CDR2 YYDKDF (reference sequence). Points from the study as a whole: CDR3 overlap between tissue and blood was very small. Non-neoplastic patients had below-expected tissue-blood divergence, while all gliomas exceeded expectation.

Amplification of TCR alpha and beta CDR3 regions from RNA used iRepertoire nested multiplex PCR. Tissue mRNA or PBMC total RNA, 100-400 ng, went into one-step reverse transcription and amplification. TCRdb called the multiplex PCR reads again in MiXCR, with one record for every CDR3 protein. The data show about 210,000 distinct CDR3 sequences, with over 30% seen just once and 20% held by the top ten. This receptor was identified in a human donor with low-grade glioma or glioblastoma, undergoing nonglioma brain surgery, or in good health (not recorded which). Sequenced input: glioma tissue, nonneoplastic brain tissue, or PBMCs (not recorded which). The V and J genes are TRBV15 and TRBJ1-5, with a tentative D call TRBD1 (5 bases). The CDR3 region is CATSRAGEIVKPRHF. The CDR3 DNA follows: TGTGCCACCAGCAGAGCGGGGGAAATTGTTAAGCCCCGGCATTTT.